Following are 4 T cell receptor beta chains from one sample sequenced in a study of shared clonotypes between healthy human individuals. The method was immunoSEQ multiplex PCR; TCRdb's version includes in-frame clones alone and lacks a portion of them. This table has around 1.6 million clones, approximately 98% appearing once. Material: naive CD4+ T cells sorted from blood. Subset specified: CD45RA+ positively selected. The origin of the receptors is a man aged 25 to 40 in good health.

The chain combines TRBV28 with TRBJ2-7; TRBD1 or TRBD2 may be the D gene (5 bases each). This CDR3 comprises 14 residues. V was pared by 7 bases and J by 4 bases, with 17 bases between. The germline CDR1 and CDR2 sequences are MDHEN and SYDVKM. This chain's CDR3 is CASTLSGQGYEQYF. The DNA of the CDR3 is TGTGCCAGCACCCTCTCGGGGCAGGGTTACGAGCAGTACTTC. Full variable domain (missing parts from reference TRBV28 and TRBJ2-7): DVKVTQSSRYLVKRTGEKVFLECVQDMDHENMFWYRQDPGLGLRLIYFSYDVKMKEKGDIPEGYSVSREKKERFSLILESASTNQTSMYLCASTLSGQGYEQYFGPGTRLTVT.

This chain links TRBV18 with TRBJ2-7, with 7 bases fitting TRBD1. This CDR3 is 24 amino acids long. CDR1 is KGHSH and CDR2 is LQKENI in the germline V gene. The V segment lost 1 base and the J segment 6 bases; nucleotides outside the gene matches: 36. The CDR3 loop reads CASSPLERRGQLIMGLTVSGEQYF. The CDR3 nucleotides read TGTGCCAGCTCACCACTAGAGAGAAGGGGACAGCTCATCATGGGGCTTACGGTGTCTGGCGAGCAGTACTTC.

The genes are TRBV2 and TRBJ1-4; 9 positions match TRBD1. There are 12 residues in the CDR3. In germline, CDR1 is SNHLY, CDR2 FYNNEI. J gave up 15 bases and V 10 bases, and 12 bases lay outside the gene matches. CDR3 residues: CATRGYRGQLFF. The CDR3 DNA sequence: TGTGCCACCAGAGGATACAGGGGGCAATTGTTTTTT.

The table lists this clone with a count of one. V and J are TRBV27 and TRBJ2-7; maybe TRBD1 (6 bases). Germline V gene sequence: CDR1 MNHEY, CDR2 SMNVEV (reference sequence). This CDR3 contains 16 residues. Trimming shortened V by 6 bases and J by 2 bases, and 20 bases separated the two germline ends. The CDR3 reads CASSREKGGWPYEQYF. The CDR3 DNA is TGTGCCAGCAGCCGGGAAAAAGGGGGTTGGCCCTACGAGCAGTACTTC.